The 23 T cell receptor beta chains reported below all come from one sample, sequenced in a study of blood T cell repertoires in COVID-19. This table comes from immunoSEQ multiplex PCR, and its TCRdb copy is limited to in-frame clones, with some not included. The sample lists some 100,000 clones, roughly 87% occurring once. Sequenced input: peripheral blood. These receptors all stem from a human donor in a cohort sampled during active COVID-19.

This rearrangement joins TRBV5-1 to TRBJ2-7; 12 bases agree with TRBD2. The CDR3 is 16 amino acids. From germline, CDR1 is SGHRS and CDR2 YFSETQ. With 0 bases clipped from V and 3 bases from J, the junction kept 4 bases outside the gene matches. DNA of the CDR3: TGCGCCAGCAGCTTGGCGAGGACTAGCGGGGACTACGAGCAGTACTTC. Amino acids: CASSLARTSGDYEQYF.

The V call is TRBV9, the J call TRBJ2-1; TRBD2 matches 7 bases. From germline, CDR1 is SGDLS and CDR2 YYNGEE. This CDR3 comprises 15 residues. With 1 base clipped from V and 7 bases from J, the junction kept 8 bases outside the gene matches. This CDR3 is CASSVWALRGNEQFF. The DNA of the CDR3 is TGTGCCAGCAGCGTATGGGCGTTGCGGGGGAATGAGCAGTTCTTC.

The genes are TRBV28 and TRBJ2-1; weak D call: TRBD2 (5 bases). V shed 6 bases and J shed 5 bases, with 17 bases lying between them. CDR1 is MDHEN and CDR2 is SYDVKM in the germline V gene. This CDR3 is 15 amino acids long. CDR3 sequence: CASRLSGSYNNEQFF. CDR3 bases: TGTGCCAGCAGGCTAAGCGGCAGTTACAACAATGAGCAGTTCTTC. Complete variable domain (other parts from reference TRBV28 and TRBJ2-1): DVKVTQSSRYLVKRTGEKVFLECVQDMDHENMFWYRQDPGLGLRLIYFSYDVKMKEKGDIPEGYSVSREKKERFSLILESASTNQTSMYLCASRLSGSYNNEQFFGPGTRLTVL.

This chain connects TRBV29-1 to TRBJ2-2; TRBD1 matches 8 bases. The CDR3 is 13 amino acids. Unmatched junction bases numbered 2, after V lost 7 bases and J lost 1 base. CDR1 SQVTM and CDR2 ANQGSEA come from the germline V gene. The CDR3 sequence: CSGTGMNTGELFF. CDR3 sequence (DNA): TGCAGCGGGACAGGGATGAACACCGGGGAGCTGTTTTTT.

V gene TRBV18 combines with J gene TRBJ2-7, with TRBD2 matching over 11 bases. The CDR3 extends over 16 amino acids. Germline V CDR1 and CDR2: KGHSH, LQKENI. The V gene end was trimmed by 0 bases and the J gene end by 6 bases; junction bases not matched to a gene: 7. Here the CDR3 DNA reads TGTGCCAGCTCACCACCGGTAATAGCGGGGGGGGCCGAGCAGTACTTC. This gives the protein CASSPPVIAGGAEQYF.

Only a few counts were recorded for this clone. CDR3 DNA: TGTGCCAGCAGTCGAACCGGGACAGCCTATGGCTACACCTTC. It yields the protein CASSRTGTAYGYTF. V and J are TRBV27 and TRBJ1-2, with 7 nucleotides matching TRBD1. The CDR3 contains 14 residues. Germline V lookup: CDR1 MNHEY, CDR2 SMNVEV (reference sequence). Germline trimming cut 5 bases from V and 4 bases from J; bases unmatched to any gene: 7.

J is TRBJ2-7 and V is TRBV11-3; 13 bases line up with TRBD2. Per the germline V gene, CDR1 is SGHNT and CDR2 is YENEEA. CDR3 length equals 15 residues. V was clipped by 3 bases and J by 7 bases; unmatched bases: 6. The CDR3 DNA sequence: TGTGCCAGCAGCTTTGGACTAGCGGGAGTCGGGGAGCAGTACTTC. Translation gives CASSFGLAGVGEQYF.

This clone was seen a few times. The V and J genes are TRBV2 and TRBJ2-7; D gene ambiguous. Looked up from germline, CDR1 is SNHLY and CDR2 is FYNNEI. The CDR3 spans 13 residues. Trimming took off 0 bases at V and 3 bases at J, with 6 bases between the two ends. The CDR3 coding sequence is TGTGCCAGCAGTGAAGCGCGGATCTACGAGCAGTACTTC. It yields the protein CASSEARIYEQYF.

The chain combines TRBV7-2 with TRBJ2-5, with 11 bases identical to TRBD2. V lost 1 base and J lost 4; bases outside the gene matches: 2. The length of the CDR3 is 15 residues. The germline gives CDR1 SGHTA, CDR2 FQGNSA. Here the CDR3 reads CASSLELAGAETQYF. In DNA form, the CDR3 reads TGTGCCAGCAGCTTAGAACTAGCGGGAGCAGAGACCCAGTACTTC.

The CDR3 DNA reads TGTGCCAGCAGCTTACAGGGCCCCCCCTACGAGCAGTACTTC. This encodes CASSLQGPPYEQYF. V gene TRBV13 combines with J gene TRBJ2-7, with D tentatively TRBD1 (5 bases). The CDR3 sequence is 14 residues long. V was shortened by 2 bases and J by 2 bases, with 10 bases between the two germline ends. Germline lookup yields CDR1 PRHDT and CDR2 FYEKMQ (reference sequence).

This rearrangement joins TRBV5-8 to TRBJ2-7; 12 nucleotides align to TRBD1. The CDR3 runs to 13 residues. The junction had 3 bases not matched to a gene; V was cut back by 6 bases and J by 5 bases. The germline gives CDR1 SGHTS, CDR2 YDEGEE. CDR3 sequence reads: CASIRDRGHEQYF. Written as DNA, the CDR3 is TGTGCCAGCATCCGGGACAGGGGGCACGAGCAGTACTTC.

The rearrangement links TRBV9 to TRBJ2-1, with TRBD2 matching 9 bases. CDR3 length: 17 residues. The germline CDR1 and CDR2 sequences are SGDLS and YYNGEE. V was pared by 7 bases and J by 7 bases, with 18 bases of the junction left unmatched. The CDR3: CASGNGPSGIPGNEQFF. The CDR3 coding sequence is TGTGCCAGCGGAAACGGTCCTAGCGGGATCCCAGGTAATGAGCAGTTCTTC.

V gene TRBV14 combines with J gene TRBJ2-6; D is unclear. The CDR3 runs to 14 residues. Germline values: CDR1 SGHDN, CDR2 FVKESK. V lost 2 bases and J 4 bases, leaving 6 bases between the germline ends. The CDR3 sequence is CASSQISGANVLTF. In DNA, the CDR3 is TGTGCCAGCAGCCAAATTTCAGGGGCCAACGTCCTGACTTTC.

The chain has TRBV7-6 and TRBJ1-2; 7 bases line up with TRBD1. The V gene end was trimmed by 5 bases and the J gene end by 4 bases; junction bases not matched to a gene: 10. Germline values: CDR1 SGHVS, CDR2 FNYEAQ. This CDR3 spans 15 amino acids. The DNA for the CDR3 is TGTGCCAGCAGCCAACGACAGGGCGTTGGCTATGGCTACACCTTC. Protein product: CASSQRQGVGYGYTF.

V is TRBV7-9 and J is TRBJ2-5; TRBD2 matches 10 bases. The V segment lost 2 bases and the J segment 5 bases; nucleotides outside the gene matches: 8. The CDR3 sequence is 16 residues long. In germline, CDR1 is SEHNR, CDR2 FQNEAQ (reference sequence). This CDR3 reads CASSLLAGATGETQYF. Written as DNA, the CDR3 is TGTGCCAGCAGCTTACTAGCGGGAGCCACCGGGGAGACCCAGTACTTC.

The J gene is TRBJ2-5, the V gene TRBV3-1 (or the pseudogene TRBV3-2); 14 bases align to TRBD2. Germline CDR1 and CDR2: LGHDT and YNNKEL (reference sequence). Trimming removed 2 bases from V and 5 bases from J; junction bases left unmatched: 7. This CDR3 spans 17 amino acids. The CDR3 DNA sequence: TGTGCCAGCAGCCAAAAAGGGACTAGCGGGGGTTGGGAGACCCAGTACTTC. This encodes CASSQKGTSGGWETQYF.

The chain carries TRBV10-2 and TRBJ1-4; D might be TRBD1 (5 bases). V lost 6 bases and J lost 2, with 22 bases in between. This CDR3 contains 18 residues. The germline gives CDR1 WSHSY, CDR2 SAAADI. This CDR3 is CASSPGGFRVSTNEKLFF. DNA of the CDR3: TGCGCCAGCAGCCCCGGTGGTTTCAGGGTCAGCACTAATGAAAAACTGTTTTTT.

V usage is TRBV12-3 or TRBV12-4 and J usage is TRBJ2-5, with D perhaps matching TRBD2 (5 bases). V lost 3 bases to trimming and J lost 2 bases, with 7 bases between them. The CDR3 is made up of 13 amino acids. Here the CDR3 DNA reads TGTGCCAGCAGTTTTCGGGGACAAGAGACCCAGTACTTC. It specifies CASSFRGQETQYF.

This chain links TRBV27 with TRBJ2-7; D is perhaps TRBD1 (6 bases). From germline, CDR1 is MNHEY and CDR2 SMNVEV (reference sequence). V was pared by 6 bases and J by 3 bases, with 12 bases between. The CDR3 covers 13 residues. CDR3 DNA: TGTGCCAGCAGGGGACATACCAACTACGAGCAGTACTTC. Its protein is CASRGHTNYEQYF.

The rearrangement uses TRBV6-5 and TRBJ2-5; possibly TRBD1 for D (6 bases). Germline loops: CDR1 MNHEY, CDR2 SVGAGI. This CDR3 region has 14 residues. Trimming pared 6 bases from V and 5 bases from J, leaving 16 bases between. CDR3 sequence reads: CASSLRQDGETQYF. In nucleotides, the CDR3 is TGTGCCAGCAGCCTCCGACAGGACGGCGAGACCCAGTACTTC.

This clone appeared once. The chain carries TRBV27 and TRBJ1-5, with D uncertain. This CDR3 is built from 15 residues. Per germline, CDR1 MNHEY and CDR2 SMNVEV (reference sequence). Trimming pared 2 bases from V and 0 bases from J, leaving 8 bases between. This CDR3 reads CASSLTVNSNQPQHF. CDR3 DNA: TGTGCCAGCAGTTTAACGGTCAATAGCAATCAGCCCCAGCATTTT.

The V gene is TRBV19, the J gene TRBJ1-1; 8 bases fit TRBD1. Germline assignment: CDR1 LNHDA and CDR2 SQIVND (reference sequence). This CDR3 has 14 residues. Germline trimming cut 3 bases from V and 7 bases from J; bases unmatched to any gene: 7. The CDR3 sequence: CASSIKQGVNEAFF. CDR3 coding DNA: TGTGCCAGTAGTATTAAACAGGGGGTAAATGAAGCTTTCTTT.

The rearrangement joins TRBV9 to TRBJ1-2; a weak D match, TRBD1 (5 bases). The V end was cut by 4 bases, the J end by 0 bases, with 7 bases between. This CDR3 has 13 residues. CDR1 is SGDLS, CDR2 YYNGEE, per germline. In DNA, the CDR3 is TGTGCCAGCAGCAACAGGCCTAACTATGGCTACACCTTC. Translating it yields CASSNRPNYGYTF. The variable domain in full, completed from reference TRBV9 and TRBJ1-2, reads DSGVTQTPKHLITATGQRVTLRCSPRSGDLSVYWYQQSLDQGLQFLIQYYNGEERAKGNILERFSAQQFPDLHSELNLSSLELGDSALYFCASSNRPNYGYTFGSGTRLTVV.